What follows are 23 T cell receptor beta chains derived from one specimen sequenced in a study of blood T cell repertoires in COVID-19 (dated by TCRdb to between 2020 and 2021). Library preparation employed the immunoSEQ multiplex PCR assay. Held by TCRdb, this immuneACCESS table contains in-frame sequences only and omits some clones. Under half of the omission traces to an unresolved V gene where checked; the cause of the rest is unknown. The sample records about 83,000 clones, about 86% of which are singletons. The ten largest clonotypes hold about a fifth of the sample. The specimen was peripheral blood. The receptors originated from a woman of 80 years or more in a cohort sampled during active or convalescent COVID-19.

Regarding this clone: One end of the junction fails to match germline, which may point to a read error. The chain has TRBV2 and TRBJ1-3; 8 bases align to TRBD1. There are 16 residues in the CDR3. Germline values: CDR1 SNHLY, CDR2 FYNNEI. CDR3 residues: CASSQATGATGNTIYF. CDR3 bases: TGTGCCAGCAGTCAAGCGACAGGGGCAACTGGAAACACCATATATTTT.

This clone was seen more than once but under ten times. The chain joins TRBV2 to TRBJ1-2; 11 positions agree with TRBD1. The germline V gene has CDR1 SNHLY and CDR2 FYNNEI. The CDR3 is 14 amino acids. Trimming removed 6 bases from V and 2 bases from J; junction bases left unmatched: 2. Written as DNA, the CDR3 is TGTGCCAGCAGCCGGGACAGGGGGAACTATGGCTACACCTTC. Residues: CASSRDRGNYGYTF.

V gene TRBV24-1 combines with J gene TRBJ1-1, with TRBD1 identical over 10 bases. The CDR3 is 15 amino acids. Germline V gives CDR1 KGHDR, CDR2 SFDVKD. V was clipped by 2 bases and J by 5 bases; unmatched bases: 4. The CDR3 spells CATSDSTGGLTEAFF. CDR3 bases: TGTGCCACCAGTGATTCGACAGGGGGCTTAACTGAAGCTTTCTTT.

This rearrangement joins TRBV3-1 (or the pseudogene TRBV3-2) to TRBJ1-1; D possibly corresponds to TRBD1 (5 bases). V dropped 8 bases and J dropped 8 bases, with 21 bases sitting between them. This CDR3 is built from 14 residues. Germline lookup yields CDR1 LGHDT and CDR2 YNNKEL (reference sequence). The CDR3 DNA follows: TGTGCCAGCTCCTCAACCACCAGCGGGACCGAAGCTTTCTTT. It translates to CASSSTTSGTEAFF.

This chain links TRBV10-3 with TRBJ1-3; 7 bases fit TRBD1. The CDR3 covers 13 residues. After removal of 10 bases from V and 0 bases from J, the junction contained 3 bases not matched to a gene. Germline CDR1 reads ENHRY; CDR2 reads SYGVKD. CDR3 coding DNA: TGTGCCAGCCAGGGGGGCTCTGGAAACACCATATATTTT. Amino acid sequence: CASQGGSGNTIYF.

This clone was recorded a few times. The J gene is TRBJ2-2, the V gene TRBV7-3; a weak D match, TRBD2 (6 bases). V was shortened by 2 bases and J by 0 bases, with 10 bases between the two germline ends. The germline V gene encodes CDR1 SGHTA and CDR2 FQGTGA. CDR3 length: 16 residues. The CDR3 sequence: CASSLVGGSNTGELFF. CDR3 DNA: TGTGCCAGCAGCTTAGTCGGGGGATCGAACACCGGGGAGCTGTTTTTT.

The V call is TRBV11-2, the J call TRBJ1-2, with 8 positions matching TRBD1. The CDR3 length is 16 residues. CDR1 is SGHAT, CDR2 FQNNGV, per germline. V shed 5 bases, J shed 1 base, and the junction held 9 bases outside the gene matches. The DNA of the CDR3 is TGTGCCAGCAGCCTCCGACAGGGGACCCGTAACTATGGCTACACCTTC. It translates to CASSLRQGTRNYGYTF.

The CDR3 coding sequence is TGTGCCAGCTCAGGGTATTACTTGAACACTGAAGCTTTCTTT. It encodes CASSGYYLNTEAFF. The gene calls are TRBV6-6 and TRBJ1-1; TRBD1 is a possible D gene (5 bases). V was cut by 8 bases and J by 0 bases, with 13 bases left in between. CDR3 length equals 14 residues. The germline V gene encodes CDR1 MNHNY and CDR2 SVGAGI (reference sequence).

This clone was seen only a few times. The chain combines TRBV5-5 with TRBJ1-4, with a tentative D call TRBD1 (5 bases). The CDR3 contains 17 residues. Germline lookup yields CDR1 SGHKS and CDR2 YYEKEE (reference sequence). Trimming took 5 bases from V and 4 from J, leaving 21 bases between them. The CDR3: CASSQQVNMRVNEKLFF. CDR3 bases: TGTGCCAGCAGTCAACAGGTGAACATGAGAGTTAATGAAAAACTGTTTTTT.

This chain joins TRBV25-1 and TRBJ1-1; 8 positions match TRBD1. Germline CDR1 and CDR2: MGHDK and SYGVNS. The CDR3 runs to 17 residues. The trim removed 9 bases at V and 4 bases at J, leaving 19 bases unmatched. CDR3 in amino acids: CARGTTEIRGQGTEAFF. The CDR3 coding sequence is TGTGCCAGGGGGACCACCGAGATCAGGGGGCAGGGCACTGAAGCTTTCTTT.

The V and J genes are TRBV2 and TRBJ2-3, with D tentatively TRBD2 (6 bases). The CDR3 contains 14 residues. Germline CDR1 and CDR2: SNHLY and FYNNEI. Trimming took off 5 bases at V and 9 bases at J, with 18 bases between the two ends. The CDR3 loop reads CASSLTPDYGTQYF. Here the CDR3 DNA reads TGTGCCAGCAGTCTCACTCCGGACTACGGAACGCAGTATTTT.

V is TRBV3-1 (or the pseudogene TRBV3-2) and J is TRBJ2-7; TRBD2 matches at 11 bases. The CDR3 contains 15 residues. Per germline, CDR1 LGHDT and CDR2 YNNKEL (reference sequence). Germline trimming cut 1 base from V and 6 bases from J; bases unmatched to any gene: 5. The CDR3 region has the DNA TGTGCCAGCAGCCAAGGACTAGCGGGAACAGTCGAGCAGTACTTC. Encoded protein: CASSQGLAGTVEQYF.

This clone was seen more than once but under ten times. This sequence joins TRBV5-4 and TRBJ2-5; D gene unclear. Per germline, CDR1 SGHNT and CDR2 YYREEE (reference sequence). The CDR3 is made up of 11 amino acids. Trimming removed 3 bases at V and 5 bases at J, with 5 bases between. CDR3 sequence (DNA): TGTGCCAGCAGCTCCGGGGAGACCCAGTACTTC. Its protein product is CASSSGETQYF.

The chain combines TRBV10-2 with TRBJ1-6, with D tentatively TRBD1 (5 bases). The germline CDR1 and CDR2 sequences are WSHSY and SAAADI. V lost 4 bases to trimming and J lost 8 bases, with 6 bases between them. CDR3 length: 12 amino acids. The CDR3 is CASSGDYSPLHF. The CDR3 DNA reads TGCGCCAGCAGTGGGGACTATTCACCCCTCCACTTT.

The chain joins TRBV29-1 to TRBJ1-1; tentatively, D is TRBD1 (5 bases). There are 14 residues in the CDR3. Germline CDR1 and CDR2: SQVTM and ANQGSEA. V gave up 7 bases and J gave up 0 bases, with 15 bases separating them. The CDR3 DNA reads TGCAGCGGGCAAATGCAGACAGTGAACACTGAAGCTTTCTTT. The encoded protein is CSGQMQTVNTEAFF.

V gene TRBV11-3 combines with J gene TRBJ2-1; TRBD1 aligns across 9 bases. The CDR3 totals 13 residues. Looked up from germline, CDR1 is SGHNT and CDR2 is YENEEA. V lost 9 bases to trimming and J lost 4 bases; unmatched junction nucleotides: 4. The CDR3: CASAGQGYNEQFF. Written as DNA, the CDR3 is TGTGCCAGTGCGGGACAGGGATACAATGAGCAGTTCTTC.

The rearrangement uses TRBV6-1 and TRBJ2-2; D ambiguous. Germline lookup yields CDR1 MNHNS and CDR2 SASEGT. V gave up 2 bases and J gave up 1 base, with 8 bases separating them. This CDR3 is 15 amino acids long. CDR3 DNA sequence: TGTGCCAGCAGTGAATTTTCAGGGAACACCGGGGAGCTGTTTTTT. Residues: CASSEFSGNTGELFF.

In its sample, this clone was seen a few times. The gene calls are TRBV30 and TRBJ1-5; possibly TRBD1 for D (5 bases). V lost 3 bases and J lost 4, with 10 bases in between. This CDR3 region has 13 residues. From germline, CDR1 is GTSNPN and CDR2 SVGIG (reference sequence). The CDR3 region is CAWRAGQNQPQHF. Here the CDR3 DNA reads TGTGCCTGGAGGGCAGGGCAAAATCAGCCCCAGCATTTT.

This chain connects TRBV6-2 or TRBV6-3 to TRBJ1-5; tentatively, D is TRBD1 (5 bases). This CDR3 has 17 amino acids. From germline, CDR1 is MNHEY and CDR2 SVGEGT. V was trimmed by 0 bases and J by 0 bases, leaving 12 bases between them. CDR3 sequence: CASSYSRGGISNQPQHF. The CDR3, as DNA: TGTGCCAGCAGTTACTCCCGGGGGGGGATTAGCAATCAGCCCCAGCATTTT.

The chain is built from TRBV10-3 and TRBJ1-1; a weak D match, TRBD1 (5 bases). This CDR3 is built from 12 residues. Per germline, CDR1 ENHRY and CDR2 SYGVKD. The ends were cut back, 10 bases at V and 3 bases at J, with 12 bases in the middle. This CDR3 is CATRGGDTEAFF. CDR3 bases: TGTGCCACCCGGGGGGGGGACACTGAAGCTTTCTTT.

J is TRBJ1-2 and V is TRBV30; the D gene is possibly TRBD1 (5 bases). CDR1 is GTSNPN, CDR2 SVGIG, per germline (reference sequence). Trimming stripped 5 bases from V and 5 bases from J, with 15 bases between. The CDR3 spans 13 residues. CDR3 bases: TGTGCCTGGGGACAAGCCTTCGGGTATGGCTACACCTTC. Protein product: CAWGQAFGYGYTF.

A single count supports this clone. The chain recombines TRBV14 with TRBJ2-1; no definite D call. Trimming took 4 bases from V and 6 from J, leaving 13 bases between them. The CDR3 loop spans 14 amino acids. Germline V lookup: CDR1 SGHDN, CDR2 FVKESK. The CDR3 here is CASSLYSSVNEQFF. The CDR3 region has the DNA TGTGCCAGCAGCCTATATTCCAGTGTCAATGAGCAGTTCTTC.

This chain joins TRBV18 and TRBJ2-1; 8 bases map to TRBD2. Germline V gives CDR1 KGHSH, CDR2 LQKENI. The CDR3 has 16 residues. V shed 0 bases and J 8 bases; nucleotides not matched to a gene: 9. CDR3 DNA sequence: TGTGCCAGCTCACCACCCAGCCCGGGAGGGCCATATGAGCAGTTCTTC. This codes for CASSPPSPGGPYEQFF.